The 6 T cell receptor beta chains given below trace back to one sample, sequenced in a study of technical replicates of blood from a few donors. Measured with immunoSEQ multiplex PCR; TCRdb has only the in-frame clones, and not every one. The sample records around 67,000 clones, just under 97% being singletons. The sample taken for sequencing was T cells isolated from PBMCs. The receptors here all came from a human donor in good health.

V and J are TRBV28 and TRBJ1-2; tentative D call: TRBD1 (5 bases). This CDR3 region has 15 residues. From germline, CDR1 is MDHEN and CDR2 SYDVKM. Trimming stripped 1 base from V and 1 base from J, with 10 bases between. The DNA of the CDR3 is TGTGCCAGCAGTTTATACGGGGGGATTAACTATGGCTACACCTTC. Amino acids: CASSLYGGINYGYTF.

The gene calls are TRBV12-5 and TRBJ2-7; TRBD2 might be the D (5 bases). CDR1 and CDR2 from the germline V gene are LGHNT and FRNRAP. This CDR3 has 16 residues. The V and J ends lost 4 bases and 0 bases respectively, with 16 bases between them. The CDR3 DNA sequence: TGTGCTAGTGGTTGGAGGACGGGTCCCACCTCCTACGAGCAGTACTTC. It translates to CASGWRTGPTSYEQYF.

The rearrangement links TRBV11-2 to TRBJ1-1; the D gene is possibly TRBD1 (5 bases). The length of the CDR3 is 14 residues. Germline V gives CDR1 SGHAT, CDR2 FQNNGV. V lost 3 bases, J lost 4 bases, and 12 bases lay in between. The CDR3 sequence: CASSLAGTGTEAFF. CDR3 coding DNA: TGTGCCAGCAGCTTGGCGGGGACGGGCACTGAAGCTTTCTTT.

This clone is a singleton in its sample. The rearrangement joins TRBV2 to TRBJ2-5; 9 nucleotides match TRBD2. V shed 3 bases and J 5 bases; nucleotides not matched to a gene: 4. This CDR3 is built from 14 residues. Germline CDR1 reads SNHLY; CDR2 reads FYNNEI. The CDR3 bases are TGTGCCAGCAGTGATTTTGCGGGAGGGGAGACCCAGTACTTC. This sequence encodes CASSDFAGGETQYF.

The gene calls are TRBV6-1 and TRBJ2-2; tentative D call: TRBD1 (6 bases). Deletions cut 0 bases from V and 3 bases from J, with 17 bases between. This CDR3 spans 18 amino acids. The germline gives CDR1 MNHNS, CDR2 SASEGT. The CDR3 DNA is TGTGCCAGCAGTGAAGCCGAACACAGGGTACTAGACACCGGGGAGCTGTTTTTT. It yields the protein CASSEAEHRVLDTGELFF.

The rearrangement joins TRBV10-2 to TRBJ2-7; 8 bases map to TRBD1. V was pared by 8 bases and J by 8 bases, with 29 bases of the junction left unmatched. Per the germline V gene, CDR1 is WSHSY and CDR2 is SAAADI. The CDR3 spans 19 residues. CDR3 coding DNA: TGCGCCAGCGGAAGGACAGGGCAAAGGCTGGAGGACCTGGAAGGGCAGCAGTACTTC. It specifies CASGRTGQRLEDLEGQQYF.